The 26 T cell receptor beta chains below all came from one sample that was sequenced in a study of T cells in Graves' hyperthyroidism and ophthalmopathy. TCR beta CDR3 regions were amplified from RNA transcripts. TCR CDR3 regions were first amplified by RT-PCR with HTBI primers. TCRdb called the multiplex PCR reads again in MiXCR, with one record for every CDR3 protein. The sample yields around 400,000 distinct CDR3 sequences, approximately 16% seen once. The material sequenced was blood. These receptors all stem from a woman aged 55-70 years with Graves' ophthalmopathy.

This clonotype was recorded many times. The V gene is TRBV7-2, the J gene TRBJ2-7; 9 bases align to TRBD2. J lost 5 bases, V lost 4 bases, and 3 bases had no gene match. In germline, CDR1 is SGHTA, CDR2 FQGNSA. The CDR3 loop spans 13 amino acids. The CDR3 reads CASSSGLANEQYF. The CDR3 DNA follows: TGTGCCAGCAGCTCGGGACTAGCAAACGAGCAGTACTTC.

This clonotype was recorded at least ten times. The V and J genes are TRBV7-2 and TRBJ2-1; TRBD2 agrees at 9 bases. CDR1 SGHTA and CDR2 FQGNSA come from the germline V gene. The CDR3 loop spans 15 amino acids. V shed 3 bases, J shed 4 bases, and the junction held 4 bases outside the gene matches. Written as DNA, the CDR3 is TGTGCCAGCAGCTTGGCTAGCGGGGAATACAATGAGCAGTTCTTC. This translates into CASSLASGEYNEQFF. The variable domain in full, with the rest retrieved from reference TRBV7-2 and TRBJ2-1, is GAGVSQSPSNKVTEKGKDVELRCDPISGHTALYWYRQSLGQGLEFLIYFQGNSAPDKSGLPSDRFSAERTGGSVSTLTIQRTQQEDSAVYLCASSLASGEYNEQFFGPGTRLTVL.

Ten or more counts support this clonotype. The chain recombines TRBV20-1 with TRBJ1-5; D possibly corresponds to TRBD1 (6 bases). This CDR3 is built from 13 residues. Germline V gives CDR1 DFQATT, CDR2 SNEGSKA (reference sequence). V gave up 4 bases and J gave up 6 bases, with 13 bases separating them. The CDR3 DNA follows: TGCAGTGCTACTTTGACAGGCGCTCAGCCCCAGCATTTT. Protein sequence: CSATLTGAQPQHF.

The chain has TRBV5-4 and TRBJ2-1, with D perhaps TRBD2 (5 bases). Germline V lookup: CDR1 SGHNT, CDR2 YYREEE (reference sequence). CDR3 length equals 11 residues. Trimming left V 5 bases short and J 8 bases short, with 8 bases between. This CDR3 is CASRLVDEQFF. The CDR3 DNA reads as TGTGCCAGCAGACTAGTCGATGAGCAGTTCTTC.

The CDR3 sequence is CASSSSGQPNSPLHF. The CDR3 nucleotides are TGTGCCAGCAGCTCTTCGGGACAACCGAATTCACCCCTCCACTTT. The chain links TRBV13 to TRBJ1-6, with a weak D call TRBD1 (6 bases). The V gene's germline CDR1 is PRHDT and CDR2 FYEKMQ (reference sequence). V lost 4 bases and J 7 bases, leaving 14 bases between the germline ends. The CDR3 has 15 amino acids.

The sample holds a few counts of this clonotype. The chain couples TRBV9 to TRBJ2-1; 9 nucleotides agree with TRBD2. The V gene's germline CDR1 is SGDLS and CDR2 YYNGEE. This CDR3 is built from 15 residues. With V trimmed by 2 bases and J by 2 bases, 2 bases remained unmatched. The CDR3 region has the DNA TGTGCCAGCAGCGTGGGCGGGAGGGCCTACAATGAGCAGTTCTTC. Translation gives CASSVGGRAYNEQFF.

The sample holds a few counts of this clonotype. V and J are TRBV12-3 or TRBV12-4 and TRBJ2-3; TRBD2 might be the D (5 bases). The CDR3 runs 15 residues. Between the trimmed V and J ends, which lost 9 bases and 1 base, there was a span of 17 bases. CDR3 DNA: TGTGCCAGTGGAAGCCTGAGTAGCGGCACAGATACGCAGTATTTT. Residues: CASGSLSSGTDTQYF.

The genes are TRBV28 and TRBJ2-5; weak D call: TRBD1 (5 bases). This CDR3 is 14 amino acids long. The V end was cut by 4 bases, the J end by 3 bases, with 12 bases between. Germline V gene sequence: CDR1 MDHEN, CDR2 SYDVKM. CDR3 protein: CASSSGHLEETQYF. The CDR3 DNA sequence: TGTGCCAGCAGTTCCGGACATCTTGAAGAGACCCAGTACTTC.

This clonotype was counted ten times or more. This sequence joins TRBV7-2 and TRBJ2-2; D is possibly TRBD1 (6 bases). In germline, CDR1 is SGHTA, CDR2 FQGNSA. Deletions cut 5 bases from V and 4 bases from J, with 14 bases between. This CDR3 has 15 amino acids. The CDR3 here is CASSPRGTTTGELFF. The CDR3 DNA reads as TGTGCCAGCAGCCCAAGGGGGACAACCACCGGGGAGCTGTTTTTT.

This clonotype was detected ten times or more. The CDR3 DNA reads TGCAGTGCTAGCTACCAGAGCCAGGGGAACACTGAAGCTTTCTTT. Encoded protein: CSASYQSQGNTEAFF. The genes are TRBV20-1 and TRBJ1-1, with a tentative D call TRBD1 (5 bases). V was trimmed by 3 bases and J by 1 base, leaving 15 bases between them. Germline CDR1 is DFQATT and CDR2 is SNEGSKA (reference sequence). The CDR3 runs to 15 residues.

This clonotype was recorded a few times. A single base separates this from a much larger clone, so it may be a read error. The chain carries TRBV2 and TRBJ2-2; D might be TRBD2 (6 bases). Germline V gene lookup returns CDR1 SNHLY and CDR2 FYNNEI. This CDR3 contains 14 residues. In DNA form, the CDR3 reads TGTGCCAGCAGTGGTCTAGCGTTCACCGGGGAGCCGTTTTTT. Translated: CASSGLAFTGEPFF.

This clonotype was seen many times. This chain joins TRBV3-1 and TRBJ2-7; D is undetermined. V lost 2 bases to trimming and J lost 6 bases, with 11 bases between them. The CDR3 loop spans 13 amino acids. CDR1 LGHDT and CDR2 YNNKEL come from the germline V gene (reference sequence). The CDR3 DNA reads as TGTGCCAGCAGCCAAACGGTGCGCTCCGAGCAGTACTTC. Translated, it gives CASSQTVRSEQYF.

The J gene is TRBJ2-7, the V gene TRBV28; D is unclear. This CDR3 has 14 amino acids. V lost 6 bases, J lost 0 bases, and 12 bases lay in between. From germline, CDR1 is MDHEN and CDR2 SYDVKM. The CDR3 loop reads CASRDSSSSYEQYF. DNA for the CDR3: TGTGCCAGCAGAGACTCGTCGAGCTCCTACGAGCAGTACTTC.

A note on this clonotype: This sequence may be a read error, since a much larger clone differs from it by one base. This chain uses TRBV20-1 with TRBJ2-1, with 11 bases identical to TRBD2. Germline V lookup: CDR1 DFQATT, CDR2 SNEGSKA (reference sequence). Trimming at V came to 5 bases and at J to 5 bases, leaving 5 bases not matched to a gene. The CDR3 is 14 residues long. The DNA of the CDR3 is TGCAGTGCTCCCGGGACTAGCGGCAACAATGAGCAGTTCTTC. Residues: CSAPGTSGNNEQFF.

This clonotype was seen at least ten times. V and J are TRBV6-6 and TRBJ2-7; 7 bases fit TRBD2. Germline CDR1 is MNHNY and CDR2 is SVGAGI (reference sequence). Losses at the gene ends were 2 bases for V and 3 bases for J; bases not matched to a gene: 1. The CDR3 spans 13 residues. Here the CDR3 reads CASSYPGGYEQYF. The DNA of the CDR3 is TGTGCCAGCAGTTACCCGGGGGGCTACGAGCAGTACTTC.

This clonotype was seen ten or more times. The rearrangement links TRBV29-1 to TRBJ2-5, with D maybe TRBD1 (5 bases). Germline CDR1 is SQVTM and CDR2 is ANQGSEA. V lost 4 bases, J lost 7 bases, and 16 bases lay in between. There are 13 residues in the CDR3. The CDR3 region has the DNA TGCAGCGTTGGCCGGGCAGATAGGGGGACCCAGTACTTC. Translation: CSVGRADRGTQYF.

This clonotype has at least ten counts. In DNA, the CDR3 is TGTGCCAGCCAGGGCAGCGGGAGGGCAGATACGCAGTATTTT. This translates into CASQGSGRADTQYF. The genes are TRBV12-3 or TRBV12-4 and TRBJ2-3, with 10 nucleotides matching TRBD2. The trim removed 8 bases at V and 4 bases at J, leaving 6 bases unmatched. The length of the CDR3 is 14 residues.

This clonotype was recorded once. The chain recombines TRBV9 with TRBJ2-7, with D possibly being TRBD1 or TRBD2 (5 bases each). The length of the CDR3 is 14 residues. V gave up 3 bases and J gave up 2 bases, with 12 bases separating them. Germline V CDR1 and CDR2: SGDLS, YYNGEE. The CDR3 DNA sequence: TGTGCCAGCAGCGATGGGACGCTTGCCTACGAGCAGTACTTC. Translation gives CASSDGTLAYEQYF.

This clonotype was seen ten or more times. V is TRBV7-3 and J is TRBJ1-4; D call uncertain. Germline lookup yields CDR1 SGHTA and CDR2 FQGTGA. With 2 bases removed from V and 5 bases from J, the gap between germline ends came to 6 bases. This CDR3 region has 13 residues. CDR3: CASSLARNEKLFF. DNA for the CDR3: TGTGCCAGCAGCTTAGCCCGGAATGAAAAACTGTTTTTT.

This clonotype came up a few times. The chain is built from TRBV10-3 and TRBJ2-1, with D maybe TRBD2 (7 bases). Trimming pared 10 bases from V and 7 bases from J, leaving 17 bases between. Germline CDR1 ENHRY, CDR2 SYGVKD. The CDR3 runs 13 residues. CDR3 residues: CATAAGANNEQFF. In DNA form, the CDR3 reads TGTGCCACAGCCGCGGGGGCTAATAATGAGCAGTTCTTC.

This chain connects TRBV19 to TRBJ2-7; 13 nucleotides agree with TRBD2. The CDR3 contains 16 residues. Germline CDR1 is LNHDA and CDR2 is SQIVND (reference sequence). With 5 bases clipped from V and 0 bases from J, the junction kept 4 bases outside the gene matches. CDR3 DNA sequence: TGTGCCAGTAGTTCGACTAGCGGGAGGACCTCCTACGAGCAGTACTTC. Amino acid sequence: CASSSTSGRTSYEQYF.

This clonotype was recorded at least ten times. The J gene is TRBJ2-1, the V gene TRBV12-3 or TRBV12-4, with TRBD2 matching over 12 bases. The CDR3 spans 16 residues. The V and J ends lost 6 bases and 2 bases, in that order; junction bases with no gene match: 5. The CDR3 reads CASRPGLAGPYNEQFF. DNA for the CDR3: TGTGCCAGCAGACCGGGACTAGCGGGCCCCTACAATGAGCAGTTCTTC.

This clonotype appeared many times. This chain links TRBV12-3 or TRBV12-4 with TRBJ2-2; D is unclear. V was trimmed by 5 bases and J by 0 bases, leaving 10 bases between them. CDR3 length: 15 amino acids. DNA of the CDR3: TGTGCCAGCAGTCTGGGCAGGACGAACACCGGGGAGCTGTTTTTT. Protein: CASSLGRTNTGELFF.

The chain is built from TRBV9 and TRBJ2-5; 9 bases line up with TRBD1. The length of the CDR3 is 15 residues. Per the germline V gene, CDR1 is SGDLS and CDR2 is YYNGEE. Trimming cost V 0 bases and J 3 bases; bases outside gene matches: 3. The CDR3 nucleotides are TGTGCCAGCAGCGTAGACAGGGGGCGCGAAGAGACCCAGTACTTC. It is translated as CASSVDRGREETQYF.

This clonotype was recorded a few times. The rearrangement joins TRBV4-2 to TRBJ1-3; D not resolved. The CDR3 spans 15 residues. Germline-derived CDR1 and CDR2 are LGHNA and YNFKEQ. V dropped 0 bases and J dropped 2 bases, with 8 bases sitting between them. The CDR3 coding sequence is TGTGCCAGCAGCCAAGAGGTCTTCCCTGGAAACACCATATATTTT. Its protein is CASSQEVFPGNTIYF.

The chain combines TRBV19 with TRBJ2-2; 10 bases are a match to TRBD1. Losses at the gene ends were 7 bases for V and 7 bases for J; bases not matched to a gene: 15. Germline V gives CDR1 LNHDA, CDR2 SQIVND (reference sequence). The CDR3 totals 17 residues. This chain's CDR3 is CASTYTGTGAGGGELFF. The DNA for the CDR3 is TGTGCCAGTACCTACACCGGGACAGGGGCCGGGGGCGGGGAGCTGTTTTTT. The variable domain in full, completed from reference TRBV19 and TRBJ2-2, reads DGGITQSPKYLFRKEGQNVTLSCEQNLNHDAMYWYRQDPGQGLRLIYYSQIVNDFQKGDIAEGYSVSREKKESFPLTVTSAQKNPTAFYLCASTYTGTGAGGGELFFGEGSRLTVL.